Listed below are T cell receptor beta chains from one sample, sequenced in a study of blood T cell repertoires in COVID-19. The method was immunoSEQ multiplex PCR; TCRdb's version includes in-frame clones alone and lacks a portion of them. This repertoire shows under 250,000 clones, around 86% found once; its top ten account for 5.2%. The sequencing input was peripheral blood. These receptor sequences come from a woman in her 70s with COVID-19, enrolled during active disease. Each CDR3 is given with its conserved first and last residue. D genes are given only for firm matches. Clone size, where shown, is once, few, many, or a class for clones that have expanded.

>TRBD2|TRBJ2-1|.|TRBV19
CASSNGTSGSYEQFF
TGTGCCAGTAGTAATGGGACTAGCGGGAGTTATGAGCAGTTCTTC
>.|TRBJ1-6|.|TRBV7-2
CASSWGGNSPLHF
TGTGCCAGCAGCTGGGGGGGGAATTCACCCCTCCACTTT
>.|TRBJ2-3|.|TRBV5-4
CASSLKAVTDTQYF
TGTGCCAGCAGCTTAAAAGCGGTCACAGATACGCAGTATTTT
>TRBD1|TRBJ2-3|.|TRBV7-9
CASSSGGTGADTQYF
TGTGCCAGCAGCTCGGGAGGGACAGGGGCGGATACGCAGTATTTT
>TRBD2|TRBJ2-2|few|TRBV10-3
CAISELRSGRGNTGELFF
TGTGCCATCAGTGAGTTAAGAAGCGGGAGAGGGAACACCGGGGAGCTGTTTTTT
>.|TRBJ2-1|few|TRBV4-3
CASSETYRGKGNEQFF
TGCGCCAGCAGCGAAACTTATAGAGGAAAGGGGAATGAGCAGTTCTTC
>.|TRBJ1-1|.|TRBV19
CASGLGGGGTEAFF
TGTGCCAGTGGCCTCGGGGGTGGAGGCACTGAAGCTTTCTTT
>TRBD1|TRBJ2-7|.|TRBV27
CASSALGQTYEQYF
TGTGCCAGCAGCGCACTGGGACAGACCTACGAGCAGTACTTC
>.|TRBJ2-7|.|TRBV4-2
CASSHQTGNPEDEQYF
TGTGCCAGCAGCCACCAAACAGGGAACCCCGAAGACGAGCAGTACTTC
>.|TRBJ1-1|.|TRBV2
CASSLGIYTEAFF
TGTGCCAGCAGTCTCGGGATCTACACTGAAGCTTTCTTT
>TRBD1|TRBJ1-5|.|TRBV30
CAWGLQGSNQPQHF
TGTGCCTGGGGATTACAGGGGAGCAATCAGCCCCAGCATTTT
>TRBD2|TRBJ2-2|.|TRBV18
CASSSGTSGTGELFF
TGTGCCAGCTCATCCGGGACTAGCGGGACCGGGGAGCTGTTTTTT
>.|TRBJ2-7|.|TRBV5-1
CASSPGWRSSYEQYF
TGCGCCAGCAGCCCGGGTTGGAGGAGCTCCTACGAGCAGTACTTC
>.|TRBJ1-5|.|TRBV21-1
CASSTSPGGLQHF
TGTGCCAGCAGCACCTCGCCGGGGGGGCTCCAGCATTTT
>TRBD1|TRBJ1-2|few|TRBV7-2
CASSLAALGGASDYTF
TGTGCCAGCAGCTTAGCGGCCTTAGGGGGCGCCTCAGACTACACCTTC
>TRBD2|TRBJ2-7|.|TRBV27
CASSLLLAGAYEQYF
TGTGCCAGCAGTTTATTACTAGCGGGAGCTTACGAGCAGTACTTC
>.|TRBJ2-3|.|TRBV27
CASSWGQGTDTQYF
TGTGCCAGCAGCTGGGGGCAGGGGACAGATACGCAGTATTTT
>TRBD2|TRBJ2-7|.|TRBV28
CASSSSGSGSYEQYF
TGTGCCAGCAGTTCAAGCGGGAGTGGATCCTACGAGCAGTACTTC